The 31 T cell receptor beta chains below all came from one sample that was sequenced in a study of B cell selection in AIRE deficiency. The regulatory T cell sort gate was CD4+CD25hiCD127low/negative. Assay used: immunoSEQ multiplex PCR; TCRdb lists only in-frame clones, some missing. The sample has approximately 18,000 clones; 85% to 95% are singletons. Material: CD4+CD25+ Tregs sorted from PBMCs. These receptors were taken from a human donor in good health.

The CDR3: CASTERLASNEQFF. The CDR3 DNA is TGTGCCAGCACAGAGCGGCTAGCCTCGAATGAGCAGTTCTTC. The rearrangement uses TRBV2 and TRBJ2-1, with D possibly being TRBD2 (5 bases). Looked up from germline, CDR1 is SNHLY and CDR2 is FYNNEI. V lost 7 bases and J 7 bases, leaving 17 bases between the germline ends. CDR3 size: 14 residues.

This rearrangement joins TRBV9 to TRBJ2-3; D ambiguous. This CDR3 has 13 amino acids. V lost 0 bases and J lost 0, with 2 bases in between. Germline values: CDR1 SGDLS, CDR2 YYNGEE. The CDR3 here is CASSVGSTDTQYF. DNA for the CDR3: TGTGCCAGCAGCGTAGGCAGCACAGATACGCAGTATTTT.

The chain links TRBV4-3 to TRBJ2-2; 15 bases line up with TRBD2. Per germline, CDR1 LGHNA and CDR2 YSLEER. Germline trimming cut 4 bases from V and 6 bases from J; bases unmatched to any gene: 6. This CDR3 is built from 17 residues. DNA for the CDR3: TGCGCCAGCAGCCCCGGACTAGCGGGAGGGCCCGCCGGGGAGCTGTTTTTT. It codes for CASSPGLAGGPAGELFF.

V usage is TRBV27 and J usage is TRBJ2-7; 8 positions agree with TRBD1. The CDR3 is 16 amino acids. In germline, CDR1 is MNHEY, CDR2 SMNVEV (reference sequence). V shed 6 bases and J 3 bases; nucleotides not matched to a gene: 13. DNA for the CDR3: TGTGCCAGCAGCCCTACCGGGACAGGAGAGATCTACGAGCAGTACTTC. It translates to CASSPTGTGEIYEQYF.

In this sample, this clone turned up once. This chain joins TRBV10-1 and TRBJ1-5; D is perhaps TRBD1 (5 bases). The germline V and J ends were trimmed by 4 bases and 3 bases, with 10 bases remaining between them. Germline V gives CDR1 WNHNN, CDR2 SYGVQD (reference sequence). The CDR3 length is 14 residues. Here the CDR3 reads CASSGDQNNQPQHF. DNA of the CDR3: TGCGCCAGCAGTGGGGACCAAAACAATCAGCCCCAGCATTTT.

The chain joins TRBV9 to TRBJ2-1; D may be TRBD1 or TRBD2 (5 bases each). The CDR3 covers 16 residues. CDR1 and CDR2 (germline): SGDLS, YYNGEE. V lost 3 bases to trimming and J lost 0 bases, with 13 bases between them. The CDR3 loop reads CASSGQRFRSYNEQFF. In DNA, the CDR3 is TGTGCCAGCAGCGGACAGCGGTTTCGCTCCTACAATGAGCAGTTCTTC.

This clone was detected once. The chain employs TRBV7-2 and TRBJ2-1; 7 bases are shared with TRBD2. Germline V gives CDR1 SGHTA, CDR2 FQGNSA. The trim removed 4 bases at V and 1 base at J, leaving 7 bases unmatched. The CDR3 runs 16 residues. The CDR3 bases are TGTGCCAGCAGCTCTGGGGGGGTATGGTCCTACAATGAGCAGTTCTTC. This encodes CASSSGGVWSYNEQFF.

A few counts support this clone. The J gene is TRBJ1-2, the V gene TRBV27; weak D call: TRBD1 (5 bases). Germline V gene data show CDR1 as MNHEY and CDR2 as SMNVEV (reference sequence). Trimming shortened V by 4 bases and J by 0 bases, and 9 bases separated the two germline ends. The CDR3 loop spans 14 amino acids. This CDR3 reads CASSSGVANYGYTF. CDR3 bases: TGTGCCAGCAGTTCGGGGGTAGCTAACTATGGCTACACCTTC.

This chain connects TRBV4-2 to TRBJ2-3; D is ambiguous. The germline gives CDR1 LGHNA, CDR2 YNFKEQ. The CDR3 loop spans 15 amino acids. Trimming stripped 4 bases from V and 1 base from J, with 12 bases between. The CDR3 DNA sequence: TGTGCCAGCAGCCCCCTTGTGGGTCGCACAGATACGCAGTATTTT. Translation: CASSPLVGRTDTQYF.

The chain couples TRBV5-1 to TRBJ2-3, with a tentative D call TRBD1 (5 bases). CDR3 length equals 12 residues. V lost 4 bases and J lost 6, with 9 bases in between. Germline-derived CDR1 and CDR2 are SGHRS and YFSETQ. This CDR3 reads CASSMSGDTQYF. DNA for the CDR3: TGCGCCAGCAGCATGTCAGGGGATACGCAGTATTTT.

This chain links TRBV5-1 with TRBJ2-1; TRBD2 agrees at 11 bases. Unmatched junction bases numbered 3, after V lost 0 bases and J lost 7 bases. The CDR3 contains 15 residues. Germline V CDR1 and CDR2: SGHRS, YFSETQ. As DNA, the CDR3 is TGCGCCAGCAGCTTGGAGCTAGCGGGAGGAAATGAGCAGTTCTTC. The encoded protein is CASSLELAGGNEQFF.

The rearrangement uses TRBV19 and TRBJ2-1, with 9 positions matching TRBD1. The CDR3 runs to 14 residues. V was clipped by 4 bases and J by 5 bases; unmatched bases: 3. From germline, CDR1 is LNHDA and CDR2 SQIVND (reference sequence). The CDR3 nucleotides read TGTGCCAGTAGTACCGGGACAGGGAACAATGAGCAGTTCTTC. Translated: CASSTGTGNNEQFF. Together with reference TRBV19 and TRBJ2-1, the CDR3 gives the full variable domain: DGGITQSPKYLFRKEGQNVTLSCEQNLNHDAMYWYRQDPGQGLRLIYYSQIVNDFQKGDIAEGYSVSREKKESFPLTVTSAQKNPTAFYLCASSTGTGNNEQFFGPGTRLTVL.

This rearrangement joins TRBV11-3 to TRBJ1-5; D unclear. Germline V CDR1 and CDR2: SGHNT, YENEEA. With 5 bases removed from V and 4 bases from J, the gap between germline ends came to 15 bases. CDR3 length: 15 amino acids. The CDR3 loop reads CASSPNRLANQPQHF. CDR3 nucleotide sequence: TGTGCCAGCAGCCCGAACAGACTAGCAAATCAGCCCCAGCATTTT.

CDR3 loop: CASSRFQGARGDEQFF. The CDR3 bases are TGTGCCAGCAGCCGGTTCCAGGGAGCAAGGGGCGATGAGCAGTTCTTC. The chain is built from TRBV7-4 and TRBJ2-1; D is possibly TRBD1 or TRBD2 (5 bases each). CDR1 SGHVT and CDR2 SQSDAQ come from the germline V gene. Trimming cost V 5 bases and J 8 bases, with 22 bases left between them. This CDR3 spans 16 amino acids.

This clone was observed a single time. CDR3 sequence: CAISPQGKGTDTQYF. Written as DNA, the CDR3 is TGTGCCATCAGCCCACAGGGGAAAGGCACAGATACGCAGTATTTT. V and J are TRBV10-3 and TRBJ2-3; 7 nucleotides agree with TRBD1. This CDR3 contains 15 residues. Germline-derived CDR1 and CDR2 are ENHRY and SYGVKD. V lost 6 bases and J lost 1; bases outside the gene matches: 7.

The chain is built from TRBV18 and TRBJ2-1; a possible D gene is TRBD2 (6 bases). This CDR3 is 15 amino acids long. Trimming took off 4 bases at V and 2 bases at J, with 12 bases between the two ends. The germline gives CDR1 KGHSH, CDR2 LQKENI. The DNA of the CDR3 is TGTGCCAGCTCACGCGGGACCCTCCCCTACAATGAGCAGTTCTTC. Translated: CASSRGTLPYNEQFF.

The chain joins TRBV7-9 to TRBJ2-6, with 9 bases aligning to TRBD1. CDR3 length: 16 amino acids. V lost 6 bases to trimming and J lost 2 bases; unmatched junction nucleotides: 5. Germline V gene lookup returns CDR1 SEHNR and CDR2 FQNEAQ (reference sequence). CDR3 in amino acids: CASSFTGGAGANVLTF. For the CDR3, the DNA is TGTGCCAGCAGTTTTACAGGGGGCGCTGGGGCCAACGTCCTGACTTTC.

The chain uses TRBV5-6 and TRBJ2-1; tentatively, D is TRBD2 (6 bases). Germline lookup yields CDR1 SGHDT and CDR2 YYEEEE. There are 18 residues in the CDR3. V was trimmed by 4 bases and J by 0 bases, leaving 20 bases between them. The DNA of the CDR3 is TGTGCCAGCAGCCCGAACCCTACTAGCAGAAGCTCCTACAATGAGCAGTTCTTC. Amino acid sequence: CASSPNPTSRSSYNEQFF.

CDR3 sequence: CASSLGGTMNTEAFF. The CDR3 nucleotides are TGCGCCAGCAGCTTGGGGGGGACAATGAACACTGAAGCTTTCTTT. The chain is built from TRBV5-1 and TRBJ1-1; D is perhaps TRBD1 (6 bases). The CDR3 covers 15 residues. Germline V lookup: CDR1 SGHRS, CDR2 YFSETQ. V lost 0 bases and J lost 0, with 9 bases in between.

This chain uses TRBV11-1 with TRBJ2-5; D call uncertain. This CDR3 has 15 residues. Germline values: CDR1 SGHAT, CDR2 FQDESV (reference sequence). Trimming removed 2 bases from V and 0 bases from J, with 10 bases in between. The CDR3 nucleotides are TGTGCCAGCAGCTTAAATGGGGTCTACCAAGAGACCCAGTACTTC. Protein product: CASSLNGVYQETQYF.

The CDR3: CASSRLAGTYEQYF. In DNA form, the CDR3 reads TGTGCCAGCTCGCGACTAGCAGGAACCTACGAGCAGTACTTC. V usage is TRBV6-6 and J usage is TRBJ2-7, with 7 positions matching TRBD2. The length of the CDR3 is 14 residues. Germline V lookup: CDR1 MNHNY, CDR2 SVGAGI (reference sequence). The V segment lost 8 bases and the J segment 2 bases; nucleotides outside the gene matches: 9.

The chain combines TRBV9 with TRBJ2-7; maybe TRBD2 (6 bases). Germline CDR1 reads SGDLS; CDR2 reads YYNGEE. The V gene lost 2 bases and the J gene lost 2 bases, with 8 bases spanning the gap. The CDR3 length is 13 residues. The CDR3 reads CASSVGGTYEQYF. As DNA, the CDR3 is TGTGCCAGCAGCGTCGGCGGGACCTACGAGCAGTACTTC.

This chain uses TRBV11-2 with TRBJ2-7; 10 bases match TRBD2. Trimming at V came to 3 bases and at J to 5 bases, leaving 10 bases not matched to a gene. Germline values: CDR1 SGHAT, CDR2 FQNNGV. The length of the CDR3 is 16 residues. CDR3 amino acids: CASSFRVAGGWNEQYF. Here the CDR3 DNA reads TGTGCCAGCAGCTTTCGAGTAGCGGGAGGCTGGAACGAGCAGTACTTC.

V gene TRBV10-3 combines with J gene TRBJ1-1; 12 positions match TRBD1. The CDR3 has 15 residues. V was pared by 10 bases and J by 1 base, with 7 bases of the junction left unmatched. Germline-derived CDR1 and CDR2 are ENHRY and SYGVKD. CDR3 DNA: TGTGCCAGCCGGGACAGGGGGCGGGAGAACACTGAAGCTTTCTTT. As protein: CASRDRGRENTEAFF.

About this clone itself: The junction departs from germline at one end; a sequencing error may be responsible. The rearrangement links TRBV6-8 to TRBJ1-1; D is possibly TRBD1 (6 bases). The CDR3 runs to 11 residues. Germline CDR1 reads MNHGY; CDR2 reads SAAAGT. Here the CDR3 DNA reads TGTACCAGGGTGGGGGCCCCTGAAGCTTTCTTT. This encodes CTRVGAPEAFF.

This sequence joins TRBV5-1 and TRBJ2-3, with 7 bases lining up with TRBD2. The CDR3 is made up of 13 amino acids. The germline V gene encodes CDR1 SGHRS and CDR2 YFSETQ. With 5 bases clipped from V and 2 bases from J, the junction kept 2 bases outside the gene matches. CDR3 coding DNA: TGCGCCAGCAGGCGGGAGTCCACAGATACGCAGTATTTT. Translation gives CASRRESTDTQYF.

The CDR3 loop is CASRIGGRIYEQYF. The CDR3 DNA sequence: TGTGCCAGCCGAATCGGAGGGAGAATCTACGAGCAGTACTTC. The chain is built from TRBV28 and TRBJ2-7; perhaps TRBD2 as D (6 bases). The CDR3 totals 14 residues. Germline V CDR1 and CDR2: MDHEN, SYDVKM. Trimming pared 8 bases from V and 3 bases from J, leaving 17 bases between.

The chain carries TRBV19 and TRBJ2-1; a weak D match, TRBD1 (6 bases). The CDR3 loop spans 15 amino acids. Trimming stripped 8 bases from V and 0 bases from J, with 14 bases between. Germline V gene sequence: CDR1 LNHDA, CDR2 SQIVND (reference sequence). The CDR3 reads CASGYRARSYNEQFF. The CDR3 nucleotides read TGTGCCAGTGGTTACAGGGCACGCTCCTACAATGAGCAGTTCTTC.

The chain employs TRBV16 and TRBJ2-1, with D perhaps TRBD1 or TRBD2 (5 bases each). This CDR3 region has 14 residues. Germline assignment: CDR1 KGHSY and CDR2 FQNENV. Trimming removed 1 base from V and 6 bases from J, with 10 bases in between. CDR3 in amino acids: CASSQYYGGNEQFF. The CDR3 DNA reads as TGTGCCAGCAGCCAATATTATGGGGGCAATGAGCAGTTCTTC. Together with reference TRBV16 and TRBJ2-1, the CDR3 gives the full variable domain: GEEVAQTPKHLVRGEGQKAKLYCAPIKGHSYVFWYQQVLKNEFKFLISFQNENVFDETGMPKERFSAKCLPNSPCSLEIQATKLEDSAVYFCASSQYYGGNEQFFGPGTRLTVL.

CDR3 coding DNA: TGTGCTACTTTTGGGCAGGGGGCGGAACAGCCCCAGCATTTT. This sequence encodes CATFGQGAEQPQHF. V usage is TRBV7-7 and J usage is TRBJ1-5, with 8 bases lining up with TRBD1. Germline CDR1 SSHAT, CDR2 FNYEAQ (reference sequence). This CDR3 is built from 14 residues.

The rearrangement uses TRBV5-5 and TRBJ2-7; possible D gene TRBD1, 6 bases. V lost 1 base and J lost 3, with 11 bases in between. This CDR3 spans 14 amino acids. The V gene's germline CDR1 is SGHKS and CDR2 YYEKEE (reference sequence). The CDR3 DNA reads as TGTGCCAGCAGCTTGTTCCCAGGGGACTACGAGCAGTACTTC. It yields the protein CASSLFPGDYEQYF.